This T cell receptor beta chain was retrieved from a study of blood T cells in healthy people across ages. Points on this clonotype: Its target is unknown.

The CDR3 extends over 14 amino acids. The V gene's germline CDR1 is MDHEN and CDR2 SYDVKM. The junction had 15 bases not matched to a gene; V was cut back by 6 bases and J by 11 bases. A sample-barcoded 5' primer and a J-beta primer mix were used in a second PCR of roughly 6 to 11 cycles. MiXCR, applied by TCRdb to the 5' RACE reads, yields one record per CDR3 protein. The sample yields roughly 500,000 distinct CDR3 sequences, 24% seen once. Findings of the study overall: There were more naive CD4+ cells and higher diversity in long-lived donors than in aged donors.

This sample was also put to use in a study of T cells of mothers and their children. From that study: The sample comes from fewer than ten healthy Caucasian donors: mothers and children.

The rearrangement uses TRBV28 and TRBJ1-1, with 7 positions matching TRBD1. The origin of this receptor is a boy between 10 and 17 years old in good health. The sequenced sample consisted of blood. The CDR3: CASRPGDRENGAFF. The CDR3 DNA is TGTGCCAGCAGGCCCGGGGACAGAGAAAATGGGGCTTTCTTT.